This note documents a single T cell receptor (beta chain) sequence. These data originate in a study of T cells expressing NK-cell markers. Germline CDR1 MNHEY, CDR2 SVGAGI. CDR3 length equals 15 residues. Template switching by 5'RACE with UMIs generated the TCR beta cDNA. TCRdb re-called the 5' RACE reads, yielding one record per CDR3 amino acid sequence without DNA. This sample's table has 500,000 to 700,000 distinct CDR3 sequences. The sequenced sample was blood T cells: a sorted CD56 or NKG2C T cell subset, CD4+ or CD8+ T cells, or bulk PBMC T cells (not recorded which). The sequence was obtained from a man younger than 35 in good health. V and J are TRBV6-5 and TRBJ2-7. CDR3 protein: CASSFPAGTSYEQYF.